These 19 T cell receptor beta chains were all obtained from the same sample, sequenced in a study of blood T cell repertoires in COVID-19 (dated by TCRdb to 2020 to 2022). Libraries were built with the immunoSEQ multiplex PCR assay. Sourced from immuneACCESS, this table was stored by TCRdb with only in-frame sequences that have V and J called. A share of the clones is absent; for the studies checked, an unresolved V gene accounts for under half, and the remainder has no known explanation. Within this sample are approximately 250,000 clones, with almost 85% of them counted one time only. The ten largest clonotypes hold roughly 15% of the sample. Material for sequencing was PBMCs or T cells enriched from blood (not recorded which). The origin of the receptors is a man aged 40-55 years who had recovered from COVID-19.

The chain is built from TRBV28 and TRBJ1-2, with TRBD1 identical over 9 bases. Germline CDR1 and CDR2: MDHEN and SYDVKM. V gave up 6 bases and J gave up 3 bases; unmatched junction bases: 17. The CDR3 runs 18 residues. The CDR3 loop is CASRSLGTGPNPYYGYTF. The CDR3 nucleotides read TGTGCCAGCAGAAGTCTTGGGACAGGGCCCAATCCTTACTATGGCTACACCTTC.

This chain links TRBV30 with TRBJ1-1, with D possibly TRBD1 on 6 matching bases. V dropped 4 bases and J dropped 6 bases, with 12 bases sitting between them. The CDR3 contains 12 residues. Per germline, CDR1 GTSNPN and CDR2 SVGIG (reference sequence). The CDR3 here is CAWTSGVAEAFF. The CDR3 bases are TGTGCCTGGACCTCAGGGGTCGCTGAAGCTTTCTTT.

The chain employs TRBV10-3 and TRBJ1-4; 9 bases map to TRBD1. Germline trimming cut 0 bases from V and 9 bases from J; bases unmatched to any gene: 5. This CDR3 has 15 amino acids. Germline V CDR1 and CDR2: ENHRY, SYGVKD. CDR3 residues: CAISESSGQGQKLFF. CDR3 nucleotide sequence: TGTGCCATCAGTGAGTCCTCGGGACAGGGACAAAAACTGTTTTTT.

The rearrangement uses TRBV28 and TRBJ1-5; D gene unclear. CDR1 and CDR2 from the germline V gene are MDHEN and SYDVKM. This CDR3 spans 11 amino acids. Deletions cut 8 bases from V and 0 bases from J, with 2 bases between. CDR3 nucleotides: TGTGCCAGCCGTAGCAATCAGCCCCAGCATTTT. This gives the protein CASRSNQPQHF.

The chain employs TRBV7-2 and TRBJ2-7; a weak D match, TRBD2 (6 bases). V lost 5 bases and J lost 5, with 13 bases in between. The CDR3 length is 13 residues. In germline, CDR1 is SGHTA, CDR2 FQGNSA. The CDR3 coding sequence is TGTGCCAGCAGCAGTCATCGGGGGAACGAGCAGTACTTC. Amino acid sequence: CASSSHRGNEQYF.

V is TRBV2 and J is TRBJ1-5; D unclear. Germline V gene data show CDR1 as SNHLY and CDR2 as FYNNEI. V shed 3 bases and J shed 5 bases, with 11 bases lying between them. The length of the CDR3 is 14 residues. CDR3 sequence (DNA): TGTGCCAGCAGTGAGGGCGGGTGGGATCAGCCCCAGCATTTT. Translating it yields CASSEGGWDQPQHF.

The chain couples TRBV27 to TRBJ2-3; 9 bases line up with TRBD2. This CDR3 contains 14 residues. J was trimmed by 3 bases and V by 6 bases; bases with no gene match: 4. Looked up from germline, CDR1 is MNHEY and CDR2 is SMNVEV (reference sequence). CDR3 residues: CASRQRGATDTQYF. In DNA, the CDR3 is TGTGCCAGCAGGCAGCGGGGGGCTACAGATACGCAGTATTTT.

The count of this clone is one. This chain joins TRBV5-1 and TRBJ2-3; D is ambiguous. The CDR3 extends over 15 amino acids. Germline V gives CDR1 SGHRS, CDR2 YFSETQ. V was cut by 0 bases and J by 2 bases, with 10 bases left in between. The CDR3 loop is CASSLGRAITDTQYF. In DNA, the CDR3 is TGCGCCAGCAGCTTGGGCCGCGCGATCACAGATACGCAGTATTTT.

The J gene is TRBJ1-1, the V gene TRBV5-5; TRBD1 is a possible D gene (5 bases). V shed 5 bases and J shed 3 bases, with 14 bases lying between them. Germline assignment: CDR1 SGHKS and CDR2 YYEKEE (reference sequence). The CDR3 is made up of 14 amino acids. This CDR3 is CASSYPGGHTEAFF. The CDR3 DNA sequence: TGTGCCAGCAGTTATCCGGGGGGACACACTGAAGCTTTCTTT.

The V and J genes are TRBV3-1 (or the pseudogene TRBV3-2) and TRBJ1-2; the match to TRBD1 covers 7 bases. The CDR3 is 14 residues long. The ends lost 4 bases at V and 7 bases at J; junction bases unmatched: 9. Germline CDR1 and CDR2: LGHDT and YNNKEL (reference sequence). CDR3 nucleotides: TGTGCCAGCAGCCCGGAGACAGGGTTTGGTGGCTACACCTTC. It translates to CASSPETGFGGYTF.

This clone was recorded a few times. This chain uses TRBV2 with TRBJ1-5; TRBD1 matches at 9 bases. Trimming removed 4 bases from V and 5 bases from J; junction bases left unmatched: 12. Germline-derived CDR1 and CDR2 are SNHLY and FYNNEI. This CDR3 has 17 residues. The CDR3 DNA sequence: TGTGCCAGCAGTGGTGACAGAGGGACAGGGAGGTATCAGCCCCAGCATTTT. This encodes CASSGDRGTGRYQPQHF. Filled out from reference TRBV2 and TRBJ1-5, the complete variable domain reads EPEVTQTPSHQVTQMGQEVILRCVPISNHLYFYWYRQILGQKVEFLVSFYNNEISEKSEIFDDQFSVERPDGSNFTLKIRSTKLEDSAMYFCASSGDRGTGRYQPQHFGDGTRLSIL.

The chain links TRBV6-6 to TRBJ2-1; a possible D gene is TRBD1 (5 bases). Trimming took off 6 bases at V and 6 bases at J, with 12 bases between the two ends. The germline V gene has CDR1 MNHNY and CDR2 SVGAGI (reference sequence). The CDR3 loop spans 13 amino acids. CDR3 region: CASRAKDSNEQFF. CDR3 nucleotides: TGTGCCAGCAGAGCTAAAGACAGCAATGAGCAGTTCTTC.

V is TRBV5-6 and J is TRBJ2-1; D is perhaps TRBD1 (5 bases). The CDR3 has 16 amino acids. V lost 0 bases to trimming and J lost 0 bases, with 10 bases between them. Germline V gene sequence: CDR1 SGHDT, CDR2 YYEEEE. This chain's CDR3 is CASSLGVDSSYNEQFF. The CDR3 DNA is TGTGCCAGCAGCTTGGGGGTAGACAGCTCCTACAATGAGCAGTTCTTC.

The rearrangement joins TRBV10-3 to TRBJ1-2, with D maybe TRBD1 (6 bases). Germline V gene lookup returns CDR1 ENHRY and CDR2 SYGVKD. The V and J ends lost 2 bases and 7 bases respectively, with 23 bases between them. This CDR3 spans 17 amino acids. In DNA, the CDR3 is TGTGCCATCAGTGAGGCGATTTATTCAGGGGATTCACGTGGCTACACCTTC. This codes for CAISEAIYSGDSRGYTF.

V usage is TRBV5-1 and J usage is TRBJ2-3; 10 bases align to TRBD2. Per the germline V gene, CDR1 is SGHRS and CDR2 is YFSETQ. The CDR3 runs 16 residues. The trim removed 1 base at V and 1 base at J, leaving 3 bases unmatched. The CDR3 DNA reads TGCGCCAGCAGCTTGATGCTAGCGGGGGGCACAGATACGCAGTATTTT. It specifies CASSLMLAGGTDTQYF.

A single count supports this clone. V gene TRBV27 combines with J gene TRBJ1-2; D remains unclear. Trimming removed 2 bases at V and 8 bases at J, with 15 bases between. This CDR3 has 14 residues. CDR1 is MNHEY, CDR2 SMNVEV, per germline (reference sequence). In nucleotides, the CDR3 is TGTGCCAGCAGTTTAATTTCTTCGGGTCACGGCTACACCTTC. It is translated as CASSLISSGHGYTF.

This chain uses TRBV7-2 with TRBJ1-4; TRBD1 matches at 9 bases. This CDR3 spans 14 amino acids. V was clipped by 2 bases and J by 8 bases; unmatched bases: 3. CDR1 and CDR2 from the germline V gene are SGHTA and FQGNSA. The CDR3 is CASSLRQGDEKLFF. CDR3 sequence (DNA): TGTGCCAGCAGCTTAAGACAGGGGGACGAAAAACTGTTTTTT.

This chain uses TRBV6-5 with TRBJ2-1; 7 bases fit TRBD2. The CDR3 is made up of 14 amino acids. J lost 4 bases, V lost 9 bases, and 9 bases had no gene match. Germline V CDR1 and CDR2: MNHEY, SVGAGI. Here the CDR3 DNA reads TGTGCCAGTCGGGAGAGGGAGGGGTACAATGAGCAGTTCTTC. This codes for CASREREGYNEQFF.

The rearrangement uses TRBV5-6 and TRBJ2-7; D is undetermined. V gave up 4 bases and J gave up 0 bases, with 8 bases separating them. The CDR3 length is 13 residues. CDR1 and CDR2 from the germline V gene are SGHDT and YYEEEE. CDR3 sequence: CASSSTASYEQYF. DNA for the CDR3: TGTGCCAGCAGCAGTACAGCCTCCTACGAGCAGTACTTC.